This passage covers 26 T cell receptor beta chains from one sample sequenced in a study of vaccination and CD4 T cells after COVID-19. Cultured CD4+ T cell DNA underwent sequencing with the Oncomine TCR Beta short-read assay. TCRdb reanalysed the PCR reads using MiXCR and keeps one entry per CDR3 protein. The table records several thousand distinct CDR3 sequences, less than 70% of them present only once. Noted treatment: approximately 9-day PBMC culture with coronavirus spike peptide pools or control peptides (ViraFEST assay). Their recognized antigens are unknown. The sequencing used cultured CD4+ T cells from blood, collected after SARS-CoV-2 vaccination. Source of these receptors: a human donor with COVID-19.

V and J are TRBV20-1 and TRBJ2-2; 13 nucleotides line up with TRBD2. CDR1 DFQATT and CDR2 SNEGSKA come from the germline V gene (reference sequence). The J segment lost 8 bases and the V segment lost 3 bases, leaving 12 bases of the junction unmatched. The CDR3 runs to 17 residues. The chain's CDR3 is CSASGTSGALRPGELFF. DNA of the CDR3: TGCAGTGCTAGTGGGACTAGCGGGGCTCTTCGCCCTGGGGAGCTGTTTTTT.

The chain combines TRBV5-4 with TRBJ2-6; 7 bases are a match to TRBD1. The germline CDR1 and CDR2 sequences are SGHNT and YYREEE (reference sequence). V was clipped by 5 bases and J by 0 bases; unmatched bases: 11. The CDR3 covers 18 residues. CDR3: CASRNPGTVSSGANVLTF. In DNA, the CDR3 is TGTGCCAGCAGGAACCCCGGGACAGTGTCCTCTGGGGCCAACGTCCTGACTTTC.

This clonotype was recorded once. CDR3 sequence reads: CASSYSWGENNEQFF. CDR3 in DNA: TGTGCCAGCAGTTACTCATGGGGTGAGAACAATGAGCAGTTCTTC. J is TRBJ2-1 and V is TRBV6-2 or TRBV6-3; D gene unclear. CDR3 length: 15 residues. The V end was cut by 0 bases, the J end by 5 bases, with 11 bases between. In germline, CDR1 is MNHEY, CDR2 SVGEGT.

J is TRBJ2-2 and V is TRBV7-2; perhaps TRBD1 as D (5 bases). The CDR3 is made up of 15 amino acids. Trimming removed 4 bases from V and 7 bases from J, with 16 bases in between. The germline V gene encodes CDR1 SGHTA and CDR2 FQGNSA. The CDR3 DNA follows: TGTGCCAGCAGCTCTCCCAGGGTATCGAGCGGGGAGCTGTTTTTT. It codes for CASSSPRVSSGELFF.

This rearrangement joins TRBV6-2 or TRBV6-3 to TRBJ1-2, with D perhaps TRBD1 (5 bases). The CDR3 is 14 residues long. Germline V gives CDR1 MNHEY, CDR2 SVGEGT. Trimming took off 2 bases at V and 6 bases at J, with 13 bases between the two ends. The CDR3 DNA reads TGTGCCAGCAGTTACGGTTCAGGGACTGATGGCTACACCTTC. It is translated as CASSYGSGTDGYTF.

The chain employs TRBV20-1 and TRBJ1-2; 12 bases match TRBD1. The germline gives CDR1 DFQATT, CDR2 SNEGSKA (reference sequence). Losses at the gene ends were 6 bases for V and 4 bases for J; bases not matched to a gene: 12. The CDR3 consists of 16 residues. The CDR3 bases are TGCAGTGCCGGGGACAGGGGGCAGGCAGGGGGCTATGGCTACACCTTC. Translated, it gives CSAGDRGQAGGYGYTF.

The CDR3 DNA sequence: TGCAGTGCCTTCCGGACAGAGTCAGATACGCAGTATTTT. This translates into CSAFRTESDTQYF. The V gene is TRBV20-1, the J gene TRBJ2-3; TRBD1 is a possible D gene (6 bases). This CDR3 contains 13 residues. The V gene lost 6 bases and the J gene lost 4 bases, with 14 bases spanning the gap. Germline V gene data show CDR1 as DFQATT and CDR2 as SNEGSKA (reference sequence).

The chain carries TRBV4-3 and TRBJ2-7; D unresolved. The CDR3 runs to 12 residues. Germline V gives CDR1 LGHNA, CDR2 YSLEER. The V end lost 0 bases, the J end lost 7 bases, and 7 bases lay between the germline ends. In DNA, the CDR3 is TGCGCCAGCAGCCAAGAACGAGGAGAGCAGTACTTC. This sequence encodes CASSQERGEQYF.

This clonotype was recorded a few times. The V and J genes are TRBV5-8 and TRBJ2-5; no clear D gene. The CDR3 extends over 10 amino acids. Germline V CDR1 and CDR2: SGHTS, YDEGEE. Trimming shortened V by 1 base and J by 10 bases, and 5 bases separated the two germline ends. The CDR3 DNA follows: TGTGCCAGCAGCTTGATTCGCCAGTACTTC. This encodes CASSLIRQYF.

The V call is TRBV7-2, the J call TRBJ1-6; a possible D gene is TRBD1 (6 bases). V was shortened by 5 bases and J by 9 bases, with 17 bases between the two germline ends. This CDR3 region has 15 residues. Looked up from germline, CDR1 is SGHTA and CDR2 is FQGNSA. The CDR3 nucleotides read TGTGCCAGCAGCGAACTTGGGGGGGCGAGTTCACCCCTCCACTTT. Translation gives CASSELGGASSPLHF.

This clonotype was seen more than once but under ten times. The chain recombines TRBV29-1 with TRBJ2-1; possible D gene TRBD1, 6 bases. V was clipped by 2 bases and J by 7 bases, with 12 bases between them. CDR1 is SQVTM and CDR2 is ANQGSEA in the germline V gene. The CDR3 spans 13 residues. Here the CDR3 DNA reads TGCAGCGTTGAAACAGGGCGGAGAAATGAGCAGTTCTTC. Amino acid sequence: CSVETGRRNEQFF.

The chain recombines TRBV19 with TRBJ1-1; maybe TRBD1 (6 bases). Germline V lookup: CDR1 LNHDA, CDR2 SQIVND (reference sequence). The CDR3 length is 15 residues. Trimming shortened V by 2 bases and J by 5 bases, and 15 bases separated the two germline ends. The CDR3 sequence is CASSISPPGATEAFF. CDR3 coding DNA: TGTGCCAGTAGTATATCCCCCCCGGGGGCTACTGAAGCTTTCTTT.

This clonotype has just one count. The V call is TRBV11-3, the J call TRBJ1-1, with 8 bases lining up with TRBD1. The trim removed 5 bases at V and 3 bases at J, leaving 5 bases unmatched. The CDR3 runs 14 residues. The germline V gene encodes CDR1 SGHNT and CDR2 YENEEA. The CDR3 region is CASSPRQGYTEAFF. The CDR3 coding sequence is TGTGCCAGCAGCCCCCGACAGGGGTACACTGAAGCTTTCTTT.

CDR3 DNA: TGCAGTGCGCAAGCGGGGAGTCAGCCCCAGCATTTT. Translation gives CSAQAGSQPQHF. This chain connects TRBV20-1 to TRBJ1-5; D not certain. The germline V gene encodes CDR1 DFQATT and CDR2 SNEGSKA (reference sequence). Between the trimmed V and J ends, which lost 6 bases and 6 bases, there was a span of 12 bases. The CDR3 runs to 12 residues.

This clonotype has a handful of counts. The chain is built from TRBV7-2 and TRBJ1-5; TRBD1 is a possible D gene (6 bases). V shed 1 base and J shed 6 bases, with 13 bases lying between them. Per the germline V gene, CDR1 is SGHTA and CDR2 is FQGNSA. CDR3 length: 15 residues. This CDR3 is CASSLVSGAGQPQHF. The CDR3 nucleotides read TGTGCCAGCAGCTTAGTTTCAGGGGCTGGTCAGCCCCAGCATTTT.

This clonotype was seen only a few times. CDR3 sequence (DNA): TGTGCCAGCAGCTTAAAGGGATCCTATGGCTACACCTTC. This encodes CASSLKGSYGYTF. This chain uses TRBV7-2 with TRBJ1-2, with D unclear. Trimming took off 2 bases at V and 4 bases at J, with 8 bases between the two ends. The CDR3 is 13 amino acids. Germline V CDR1 and CDR2: SGHTA, FQGNSA.

The chain combines TRBV20-1 with TRBJ1-1; 9 positions match TRBD1. The CDR3 has 14 amino acids. The germline CDR1 and CDR2 sequences are DFQATT and SNEGSKA (reference sequence). With V trimmed by 3 bases and J by 7 bases, 9 bases remained unmatched. CDR3 sequence: CSASRDRANHEAFF. The CDR3 DNA reads as TGCAGTGCTAGCCGGGACAGGGCCAATCATGAAGCTTTCTTT.

The gene calls are TRBV21-1 and TRBJ2-7; whether TRBD1, the table's D call, matches the DNA was not checked. TRBV21-1 is an annotated pseudogene. CDR3 length equals 14 residues. This CDR3 reads CAIQIYGGGYEQYF. The CDR3 DNA follows: TGTGCCATTCAAATCTACGGGGGTGGGTACGAGCAGTACTTC.

J is TRBJ2-7 and V is TRBV6-1; 7 bases match TRBD1. The CDR3 is 13 residues long. The V gene's germline CDR1 is MNHNS and CDR2 SASEGT. Germline trimming cut 6 bases from V and 2 bases from J; bases unmatched to any gene: 4. The CDR3: CASRDRSTYEQYF. The CDR3 DNA sequence: TGTGCCAGCAGGGACAGGTCAACCTACGAGCAGTACTTC.

The rearrangement uses TRBV24-1 and TRBJ2-5; TRBD1 matches at 8 bases. The CDR3 spans 17 residues. Germline lookup yields CDR1 KGHDR and CDR2 SFDVKD. Germline trimming cut 2 bases from V and 5 bases from J; bases unmatched to any gene: 12. The CDR3 protein is CATSDSPGTGRGETQYF. The CDR3 nucleotides are TGTGCCACCAGTGATTCACCCGGGACAGGCAGGGGGGAGACCCAGTACTTC.

This clonotype was counted between two and nine times. In DNA, the CDR3 is TGCAGCGTTGAAGACAGACAAGAGACCCAGTACTTC. It specifies CSVEDRQETQYF. V is TRBV29-1 and J is TRBJ2-5; D uncertain. The V end lost 0 bases, the J end lost 2 bases, and 4 bases lay between the germline ends. The CDR3 runs 12 residues. Germline V gene data show CDR1 as SQVTM and CDR2 as ANQGSEA.

This clonotype has a handful of counts. This chain uses TRBV6-2 or TRBV6-3 with TRBJ2-5; D is unclear. V shed 6 bases and J shed 2 bases, with 13 bases lying between them. Per germline, CDR1 MNHEY and CDR2 SVGEGT. The CDR3 loop spans 14 amino acids. CDR3 region: CASSPMSEQETQYF. The DNA of the CDR3 is TGTGCCAGCAGCCCCATGTCCGAGCAAGAGACCCAGTACTTC.

This chain links TRBV6-2 or TRBV6-3 with TRBJ1-5, with D uncertain. The germline V and J ends were trimmed by 8 bases and 12 bases, with 26 bases remaining between them. Germline CDR1 and CDR2: MNHEY and SVGEGT. This CDR3 has 15 amino acids. CDR3 sequence (DNA): TGTGCCAGCGTCGTGACACCCGGGATTTGGTGGCTCCAGCATTTT. This sequence encodes CASVVTPGIWWLQHF.

The chain has TRBV28 and TRBJ1-5; D remains unclear. Trimming left V 2 bases short and J 0 bases short, with 8 bases between. The CDR3 has 15 residues. Germline loops: CDR1 MDHEN, CDR2 SYDVKM. The CDR3 is CASSLQVDSNQPQHF. Written as DNA, the CDR3 is TGTGCCAGCAGTTTACAGGTGGATAGCAATCAGCCCCAGCATTTT.

This clonotype was recorded once. V is TRBV27 and J is TRBJ2-5; 7 bases align to TRBD2. Trimming cost V 6 bases and J 5 bases; bases outside gene matches: 6. Germline loops: CDR1 MNHEY, CDR2 SMNVEV (reference sequence). This CDR3 comprises 13 residues. Here the CDR3 DNA reads TGTGCCAGCAGCTTGGGGGGGTTGGAGACCCAGTACTTC. Its protein product is CASSLGGLETQYF.

This rearrangement joins TRBV7-2 to TRBJ1-2, with D hard to call. Germline V lookup: CDR1 SGHTA, CDR2 FQGNSA. The CDR3 totals 14 residues. V gave up 6 bases and J gave up 4 bases, with 15 bases separating them. The CDR3 protein is CASSPGPGRYGYTF. The DNA of the CDR3 is TGTGCCAGCAGTCCCGGGCCAGGACGCTATGGCTACACCTTC.